This passage covers 3 T cell receptor beta chains from one sample sequenced in a study of early stage breast cancer tumors. The assay was immunoSEQ multiplex PCR, and TCRdb's table has in-frame clones only and misses some. The sample yields fewer than 80,000 clones, less than 90% seen once. Material for sequencing was blood. These receptors originate from a person aged 35 to 50 with breast cancer.

The rearrangement links TRBV5-8 to TRBJ1-2, with a weak D call TRBD1 (5 bases). This CDR3 contains 14 residues. V lost 3 bases and J lost 7, with 16 bases in between. Germline V gene sequence: CDR1 SGHTS, CDR2 YDEGEE. CDR3 loop: CASSWPIKRGGYTF. CDR3 coding DNA: TGTGCCAGCAGCTGGCCTATTAAGAGGGGTGGCTACACCTTC.

The chain is built from TRBV27 and TRBJ2-2; D unresolved. The V and J ends lost 5 bases and 5 bases respectively, with 21 bases between them. The CDR3 has 17 residues. Germline-derived CDR1 and CDR2 are MNHEY and SMNVEV (reference sequence). CDR3 bases: TGTGCCAGCAGTCCCTCGAGCCTCCTCTCGGTTACCGGGGAGCTGTTTTTT. Protein product: CASSPSSLLSVTGELFF.

The chain employs TRBV21-1 and TRBJ2-2; TRBD1, the table's D call, was not compared with the DNA. TRBV21-1 is noted as a pseudogene. CDR3 length equals 14 residues. CDR3 bases: TGTGCCAGCAGGACGACAGAGAACACCGGGGAGCTGTTTTTT. This codes for CASRTTENTGELFF.